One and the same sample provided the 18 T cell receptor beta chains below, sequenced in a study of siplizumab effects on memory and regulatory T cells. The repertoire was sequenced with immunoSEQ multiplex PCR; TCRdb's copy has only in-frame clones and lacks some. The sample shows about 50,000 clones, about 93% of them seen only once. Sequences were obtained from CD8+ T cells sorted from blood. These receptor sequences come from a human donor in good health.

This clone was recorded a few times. CDR3 nucleotide sequence: TGTGCCAGCAGCTTCCCTCTCGGGACAGGGGTAGGCGGCACCGGGGAGCTGTTTTTT. Its protein product is CASSFPLGTGVGGTGELFF. V and J are TRBV7-9 and TRBJ2-2; 10 bases line up with TRBD1. The V gene end was trimmed by 3 bases and the J gene end by 4 bases; junction bases not matched to a gene: 14. The CDR3 contains 19 residues. CDR1 is SEHNR and CDR2 is FQNEAQ in the germline V gene (reference sequence).

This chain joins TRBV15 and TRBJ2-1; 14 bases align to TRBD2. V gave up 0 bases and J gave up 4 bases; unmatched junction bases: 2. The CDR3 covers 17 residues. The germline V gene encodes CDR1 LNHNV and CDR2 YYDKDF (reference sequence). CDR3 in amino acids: CATSREGLAGAYNEQFF. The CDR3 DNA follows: TGTGCCACCAGCAGAGAGGGACTAGCGGGAGCGTACAATGAGCAGTTCTTC.

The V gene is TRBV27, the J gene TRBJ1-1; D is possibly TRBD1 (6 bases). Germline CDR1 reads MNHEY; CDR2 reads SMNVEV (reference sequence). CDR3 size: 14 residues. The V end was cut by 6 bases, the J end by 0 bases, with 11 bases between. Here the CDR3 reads CASSFDRLNTEAFF. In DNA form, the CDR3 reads TGTGCCAGCAGCTTCGACAGGCTGAACACTGAAGCTTTCTTT.

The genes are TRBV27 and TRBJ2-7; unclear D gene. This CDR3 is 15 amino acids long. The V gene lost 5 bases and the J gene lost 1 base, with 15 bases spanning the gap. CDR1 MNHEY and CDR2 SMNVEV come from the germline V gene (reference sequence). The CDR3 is CASSDSDSVSYEQYF. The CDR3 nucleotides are TGTGCCAGCAGTGACTCGGATTCCGTTTCCTACGAGCAGTACTTC.

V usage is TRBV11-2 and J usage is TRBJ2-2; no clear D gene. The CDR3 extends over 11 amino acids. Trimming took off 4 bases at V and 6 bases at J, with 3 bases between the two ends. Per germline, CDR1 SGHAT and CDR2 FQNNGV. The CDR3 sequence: CASSSSGELFF. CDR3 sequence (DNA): TGTGCCAGCAGCTCGTCCGGGGAGCTGTTTTTT.

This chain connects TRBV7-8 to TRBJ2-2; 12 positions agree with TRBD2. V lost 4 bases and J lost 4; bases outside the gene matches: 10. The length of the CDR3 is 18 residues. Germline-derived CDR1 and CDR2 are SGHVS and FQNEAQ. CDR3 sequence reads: CASSSRTLTSGSTGELFF. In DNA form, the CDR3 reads TGTGCCAGCAGCTCCCGCACATTGACTAGCGGGAGCACCGGGGAGCTGTTTTTT.

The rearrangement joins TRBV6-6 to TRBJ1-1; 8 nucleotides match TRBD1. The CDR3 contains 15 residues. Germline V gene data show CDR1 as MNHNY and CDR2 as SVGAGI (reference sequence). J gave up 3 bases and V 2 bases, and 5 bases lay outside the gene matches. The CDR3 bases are TGTGCCAGCAGTTACCGGGACAGGAGGTACACTGAAGCTTTCTTT. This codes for CASSYRDRRYTEAFF.

The CDR3 sequence: CASSQDRQGGDEQYF. The DNA for the CDR3 is TGCGCCAGCAGCCAAGACAGGCAGGGAGGCGACGAGCAGTACTTC. J is TRBJ2-7 and V is TRBV4-1, with D possibly matching TRBD2 (6 bases). With 0 bases removed from V and 5 bases from J, the gap between germline ends came to 14 bases. Germline V gives CDR1 MGHRA, CDR2 YSYEKL. The CDR3 runs to 15 residues.

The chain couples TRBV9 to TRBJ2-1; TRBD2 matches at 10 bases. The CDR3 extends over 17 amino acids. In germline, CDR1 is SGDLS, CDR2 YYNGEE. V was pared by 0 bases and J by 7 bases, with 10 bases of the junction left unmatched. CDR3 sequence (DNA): TGTGCCAGCAGCGTAGATCTAGCGGGAGTTCTTACGAATGAGCAGTTCTTC. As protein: CASSVDLAGVLTNEQFF.

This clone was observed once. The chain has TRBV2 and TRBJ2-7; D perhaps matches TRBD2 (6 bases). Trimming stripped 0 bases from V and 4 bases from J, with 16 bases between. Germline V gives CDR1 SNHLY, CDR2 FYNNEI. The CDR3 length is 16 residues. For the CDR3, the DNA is TGTGCCAGCAGTGAAGCGGTAACTAGCTCTTCTTACGAGCAGTACTTC. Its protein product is CASSEAVTSSSYEQYF.

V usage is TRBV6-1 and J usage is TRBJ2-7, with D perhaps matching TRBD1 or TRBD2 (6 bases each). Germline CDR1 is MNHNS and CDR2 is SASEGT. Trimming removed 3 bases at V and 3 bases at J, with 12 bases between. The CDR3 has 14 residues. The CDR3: CASSEYREDYEQYF. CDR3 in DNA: TGTGCCAGCAGTGAGTACAGGGAGGACTACGAGCAGTACTTC.

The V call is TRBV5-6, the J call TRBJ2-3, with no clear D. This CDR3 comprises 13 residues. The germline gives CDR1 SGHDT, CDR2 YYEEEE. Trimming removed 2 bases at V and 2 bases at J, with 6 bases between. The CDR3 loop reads CASSFRVTDTQYF. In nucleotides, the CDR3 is TGTGCCAGCAGCTTTCGAGTCACAGATACGCAGTATTTT.

CDR3 nucleotides: TGTGCCAGCAGCCAGACTAGCGGGGGGCCGCATGAGCAGTTCTTC. It yields the protein CASSQTSGGPHEQFF. The rearrangement links TRBV7-9 to TRBJ2-1, with 13 bases aligning to TRBD2. The junction had 6 bases not matched to a gene; V was cut back by 5 bases and J by 8 bases. The CDR3 extends over 15 amino acids. The germline V gene encodes CDR1 SEHNR and CDR2 FQNEAQ (reference sequence).

The DNA for the CDR3 is TGTGCCAGCAGTTCCGGACAGGGAAGAATATACGAGCAGTACTTC. Its translation: CASSSGQGRIYEQYF. V is TRBV28 and J is TRBJ2-7; 8 bases fit TRBD1. The CDR3 is 15 amino acids. V shed 4 bases, J shed 4 bases, and the junction held 9 bases outside the gene matches. CDR1 and CDR2 (germline): MDHEN, SYDVKM.

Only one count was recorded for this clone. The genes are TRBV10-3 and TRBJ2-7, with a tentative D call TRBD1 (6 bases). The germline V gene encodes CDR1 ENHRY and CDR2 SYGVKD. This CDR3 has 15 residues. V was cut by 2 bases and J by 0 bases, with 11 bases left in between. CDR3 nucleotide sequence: TGTGCCATCAGTGAGGGACAGATTCCCTCCTACGAGCAGTACTTC. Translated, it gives CAISEGQIPSYEQYF.

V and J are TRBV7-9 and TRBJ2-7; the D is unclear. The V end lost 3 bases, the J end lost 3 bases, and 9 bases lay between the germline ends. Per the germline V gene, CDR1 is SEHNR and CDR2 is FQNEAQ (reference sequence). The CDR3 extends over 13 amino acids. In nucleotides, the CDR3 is TGTGCCAGCAGCTTCCAGCCTAACTACGAGCAGTACTTC. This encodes CASSFQPNYEQYF. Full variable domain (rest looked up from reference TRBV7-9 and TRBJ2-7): DTGVSQNPRHKITKRGQNVTFRCDPISEHNRLYWYRQTLGQGPEFLTYFQNEAQLEKSRLLSDRFSAERPKGSFSTLEIQRTEQGDSAMYLCASSFQPNYEQYFGPGTRLTVT.

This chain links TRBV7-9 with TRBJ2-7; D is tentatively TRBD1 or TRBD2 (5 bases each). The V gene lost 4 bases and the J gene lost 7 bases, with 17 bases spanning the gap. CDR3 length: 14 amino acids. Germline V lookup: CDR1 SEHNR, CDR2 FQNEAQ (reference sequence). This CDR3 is CASSSPGPPEEQYF. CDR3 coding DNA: TGTGCCAGCAGCTCACCGGGACCACCTGAGGAGCAGTACTTC.

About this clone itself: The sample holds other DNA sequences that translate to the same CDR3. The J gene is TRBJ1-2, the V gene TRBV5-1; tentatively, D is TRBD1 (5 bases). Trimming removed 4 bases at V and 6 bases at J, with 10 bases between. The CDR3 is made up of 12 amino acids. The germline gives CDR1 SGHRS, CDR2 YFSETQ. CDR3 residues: CASSPSGDGYTF. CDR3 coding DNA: TGCGCCAGCAGCCCTTCGGGGGATGGCTACACCTTC. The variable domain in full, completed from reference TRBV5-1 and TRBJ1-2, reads KAGVTQTPRYLIKTRGQQVTLSCSPISGHRSVSWYQQTPGQGLQFLFEYFSETQRNKGNFPGRFSGRQFSNSRSEMNVSTLELGDSALYLCASSPSGDGYTFGSGTRLTVV.